The rows below give T cell receptor beta chains drawn from one sample of a study of T cell clones after liver transplantation. TCRdb's table, derived via immunoSEQ multiplex PCR, lists solely in-frame clones and lacks some. The table lists about 8,900 clones, approximately 68% of them singletons. The starting material was CD8+ T cells from blood, obtained at the approximately 16-month timepoint. The receptors shown here come from a human patient who received a liver transplant. Some T cells may trace back to the graft donor. Each CDR3 is given with its conserved first and last residue. A D gene is named only where the DNA matches it firmly. The size of a clone is reported for some rows only, either as once, few or many, or as a class for expanded clones.

J | V | D | size | DNA | CDR3
TRBJ1-1 | TRBV11-3 | TRBD1 | NA | TGTGCCAGCAGCTCCGGGACAGCTACTGAAGCTTTCTTT | CASSSGTATEAFF
TRBJ2-7 | TRBV28 | TRBD1 | NA | TGTGCCAGCAGTTTCCTCCGGGACAGGGCGGGCTTCTTTACCTACGAGCAGTACTTC | CASSFLRDRAGFFTYEQYF
TRBJ1-5 | TRBV4-1 | NA | NA | TGCGCCAGCAGCCAAGACACGGGGGAAAATCAGCCCCAGCATTTT | CASSQDTGENQPQHF
TRBJ2-3 | TRBV11-3 | NA | few | TGTGCCAGCAGTCGAATGACTAGCACAGATACGCAGTATTTT | CASSRMTSTDTQYF
TRBJ2-3 | TRBV7-8 | NA | NA | TGTGCCAGCAGCTTAGGGGCAGGAAGGGGGACAGATACGCAGTATTTT | CASSLGAGRGTDTQYF
TRBJ1-1 | TRBV11-2 | NA | NA | TGTGCCAGCAGCTCTTGGGGCAGATTGAACACTGAAGCTTTCTTT | CASSSWGRLNTEAFF
TRBJ1-2 | TRBV7-9 | NA | NA | TGTGCCAGCAGCCCGACCCCTGACGCCGATGGCTACACCTTC | CASSPTPDADGYTF
TRBJ2-2 | TRBV19 | TRBD2 | few | TGTGCCAGTAGTACCAGCGGGAGTCTGGGCGGGGAGCTGTTTTTT | CASSTSGSLGGELFF
TRBJ1-1 | TRBV7-2 | NA | few | TGTGCCAGCAGCTTATCCCCCAGGGGGAACACTGAAGCTTTCTTT | CASSLSPRGNTEAFF
TRBJ1-1 | TRBV7-6 | TRBD1 | NA | TGTGCCAGCAGATCCGGACAGGGTCCGAACACTGAAGCTTTCTTT | CASRSGQGPNTEAFF
TRBJ1-1 | TRBV12-5 | TRBD1 | once | TGTGCTAGTGGTTTGGGACAGGGGGCTGAAGCTTTCTTT | CASGLGQGAEAFF
TRBJ2-2 | TRBV9 | NA | NA | TGTGCCAGCAGCGCACACGGCGGGGAGCTGTTTTTT | CASSAHGGELFF
TRBJ2-1 | TRBV5-6 | TRBD2 | NA | TGTGCCAGCAGCCCCAACGCGGGAGGCGGTGGTGAGCAGTTCTTC | CASSPNAGGGGEQFF
TRBJ2-2 | TRBV7-6 | TRBD1 | NA | TGTGCCAGCAGCTTGGAACAGGGGGCCGGGGAGCTGTTTTTT | CASSLEQGAGELFF
TRBJ2-1 | TRBV11-2 | TRBD2 | NA | TGTGCCAGCAGCTTGCGGGGGATCTCCTACAATGAGCAGTTCTTC | CASSLRGISYNEQFF
TRBJ2-1 | TRBV27 | NA | NA | TGTGCCAGCAGTTTGGGTGGTATTGTGCAGTTCTTC | CASSLGGIVQFF
TRBJ2-7 | TRBV28 | NA | once | TGTGCCAGCAGCCCCGACACATCCTACGAGCAGTACTTC | CASSPDTSYEQYF
TRBJ2-1 | TRBV9 | TRBD2 | few | TGTGCCAGCAGCGCCCTTAGCGGGGGGGCTAATGAGCAGTTCTTC | CASSALSGGANEQFF
TRBJ2-3 | TRBV5-4 | NA | once | TGTGCCAGCAGCTCCCTCGGGACCCACCAGGATACGCAGTATTTT | CASSSLGTHQDTQYF
TRBJ1-2 | TRBV6-4 | NA | NA | TGTGCCAGCAGCCACGAGGAATTCTCTCGCTATGGCTACACCTTC | CASSHEEFSRYGYTF
TRBJ2-6 | TRBV14 | NA | NA | TGTGCCAGCAGCCAAGGTGCATCTGGGGCCAACGTCCTGACTTTC | CASSQGASGANVLTF
TRBJ1-5 | TRBV27 | NA | once | TGTGCCAGCAGCCAAGGAGGAACTCAGCCCCAGCATTTT | CASSQGGTQPQHF
TRBJ2-5 | TRBV5-4 | TRBD2 | NA | TGTGCCAGCAGCGACCCTACTAGCGGGGCCCGGGAGACCCAGTACTTC | CASSDPTSGARETQYF
TRBJ1-5 | TRBV6-1 | NA | few | TGTGCCAGCAGTGAAATGTGGTCCCAAACCTATCAGCCCCAGCATTTT | CASSEMWSQTYQPQHF
TRBJ2-7 | TRBV5-6 | NA | NA | TGTGCCAGCAGCGATGGGGGGCTCAACTCCTACGAGCAGTACTTC | CASSDGGLNSYEQYF
TRBJ1-2 | TRBV2 | TRBD1 | NA | TGTGCCAGCAGCGTGGACAGGGGGACTACCTTGGGTGGCTACACCTTC | CASSVDRGTTLGGYTF
TRBJ2-1 | TRBV7-2 | TRBD2 | NA | TGTGCCAGCAGCTTCACTAGCGGGATAGGGGGTGAGCAGTTCTTC | CASSFTSGIGGEQFF
TRBJ1-1 | TRBV5-8 | NA | NA | TGTGCCGGCAGCTCCAGGGGTGCGGGTGAAGCTTTCTTT | CAGSSRGAGEAFF
TRBJ1-1 | TRBV19 | TRBD1 | NA | TGTGCCAGCGGCGGGGACAGGGAGGGTGGAATGAACACTGAAGCTTTCTTT | CASGGDREGGMNTEAFF
TRBJ2-7 | TRBV7-2 | NA | NA | TGTGCCAGCAGCTTTGAGGTATCCTACGAGCAGTACTTC | CASSFEVSYEQYF
TRBJ2-7 | TRBV6-5 | NA | NA | TGTGCCAGCAGTTACTCGGAGACAGGAGAGCAGTACTTC | CASSYSETGEQYF
TRBJ2-1 | TRBV27 | TRBD2 | NA | TGTGCCAGCAGTTCTAGCGGGAGGACATCCCACAATGAGCAGTTCTTC | CASSSSGRTSHNEQFF
TRBJ1-1 | TRBV28 | TRBD1 | NA | TGTGCCAGCAGTTTTTGGACAGGGGCGAACACTGAAGCTTTCTTT | CASSFWTGANTEAFF
TRBJ2-1 | TRBV7-9 | TRBD2 | few | TGTGCCAGCAGCAGAAGGACTAGCGGGAGATCGAGGAATGAGCAGTTCTTC | CASSRRTSGRSRNEQFF
TRBJ2-3 | TRBV7-2 | TRBD2 | NA | TGTGCCAGCAGCCCGAGGACTAGCGGGAGAAGGGGTGCAGATACGCAGTATTTT | CASSPRTSGRRGADTQYF
TRBJ2-1 | TRBV2 | TRBD2 | once | TGTGCCAGCACCCAAACTAGCGGGAGAGGATTGGATGAGCAGTTCTTC | CASTQTSGRGLDEQFF
TRBJ2-1 | TRBV4-1 | NA | NA | TGCGCCAGCAGCCAGGGGGGATCGAATGAGCAGTTCTTC | CASSQGGSNEQFF
TRBJ2-3 | TRBV9 | NA | few | TGTGCCAGCAGCGTAGTCGAGGGAGAAACCACAGATACGCAGTATTTT | CASSVVEGETTDTQYF
TRBJ2-7 | TRBV29-1 | TRBD1 | NA | TGCAGCGTTGAAGATACAGGACAGGGGTACGAGCAGTACTTC | CSVEDTGQGYEQYF
TRBJ2-3 | TRBV30 | NA | NA | TGTGCCTGGAGTGTGGGGGGAGCGAGCACAGATACGCAGTATTTT | CAWSVGGASTDTQYF
TRBJ2-1 | TRBV27 | TRBD2 | NA | TGTGCCAGCAGTTTTAGCGGGGGGGCCTGGAATGAGCAGTTCTTC | CASSFSGGAWNEQFF
TRBJ2-7 | TRBV29-1 | TRBD2 | NA | TGCAGCGTACGGGGGACTACGTACGAGCAGTACTTC | CSVRGTTYEQYF
TRBJ2-1 | TRBV2 | TRBD1 | NA | TGTGCCAGCAGTGTACCCGGGACAGGGCAGAGCTCCTACAATGAGCAGTTCTTC | CASSVPGTGQSSYNEQFF
TRBJ1-5 | TRBV2 | TRBD1 | NA | TGTGCCAGCAGTACCAGGACAGGGGGGGGCTCATATAGCAATCAGCCCCAGCATTTT | CASSTRTGGGSYSNQPQHF
TRBJ1-1 | TRBV6-1 | NA | NA | TGTGCCAGCAGTGAAGGTGTAGGGGCGAACACTGAAGCTTTCTTT | CASSEGVGANTEAFF
TRBJ2-7 | TRBV5-6 | NA | NA | TGTGCCAGCAGCTTGTGGGAGTACGAGCAGTACTTC | CASSLWEYEQYF
TRBJ1-1 | TRBV5-4 | TRBD1 | NA | TGTGCCAGCAGCAGCTACAGGGGCGGAAACACTGAAGCTTTCTTT | CASSSYRGGNTEAFF
TRBJ2-2 | TRBV5-4 | NA | NA | TGTGCCAGCAGCTCCGGTACAGGGAACACCGGGGAGCTGTTTTTT | CASSSGTGNTGELFF
TRBJ1-2 | TRBV2 | NA | NA | TGTGCCAGCAGTACCGTGGGGGGCCGCGACTATGGCTACACCTTC | CASSTVGGRDYGYTF
TRBJ2-5 | TRBV30 | NA | NA | TGTGCCTGGGATGAGTCGCTGGAGACCCAGTACTTC | CAWDESLETQYF
TRBJ1-2 | TRBV4-3 | TRBD1 | NA | TGCGCCAGCAGCCAAGATCCTCGGGGTCCTGAAACAGGGGGATCGGTTGGCTACACCTTC | CASSQDPRGPETGGSVGYTF
TRBJ1-1 | TRBV6-5 | NA | NA | TGTGCCAGCAGTTACGGTGGGGGTGGCACTGAAGCTTTCTTT | CASSYGGGGTEAFF
TRBJ1-1 | TRBV5-1 | TRBD1 | once | TGCGCCAGCGGGGGACAGTGGCACACTGAAGCTTTCTTT | CASGGQWHTEAFF
TRBJ2-1 | TRBV5-1 | NA | NA | TGCGCCAGCAGCCTCTTTAGGGGGAGCTCCTACAATGAGCAGTTCTTC | CASSLFRGSSYNEQFF